These T cell receptor beta chains were read from a single sample in a study of blood T cell repertoires in COVID-19. Some clones are missing from TCRdb's copy, which holds only in-frame ones; the method was immunoSEQ multiplex PCR. The data show around 320,000 clones, about nine tenths seen once. The sequencing input was peripheral blood. All receptors derive from a woman aged 25-40 years who had recovered from COVID-19. Each CDR3 is given with its conserved first and last residue. Fields, in order: D gene, J gene, clone size, V gene, CDR3 protein, CDR3 DNA. D genes are given only for firm matches. The size entry is marked missing in some rows and otherwise reads once, few, many or a size class.

d_call: -; j_call: TRBJ1-5; clone_size: -; v_call: TRBV7-9; cdr3_aa: CASNSGAMPQHF; cdr3_nt: TGTGCCAGCAACTCAGGCGCAATGCCCCAGCATTTT
d_call: TRBD1; j_call: TRBJ1-2; clone_size: -; v_call: TRBV2; cdr3_aa: CASNTGGYGYTF; cdr3_nt: TGTGCCAGCAATACAGGGGGCTATGGCTACACCTTC
d_call: -; j_call: TRBJ1-6; clone_size: -; v_call: TRBV9; cdr3_aa: CASSVVPGMNSPLHF; cdr3_nt: TGTGCCAGCAGCGTAGTCCCAGGAATGAATTCACCCCTCCACTTT
d_call: -; j_call: TRBJ1-5; clone_size: -; v_call: TRBV5-1; cdr3_aa: CASSAGSGNQPQHF; cdr3_nt: TGCGCCAGCAGCGCGGGGTCTGGCAATCAGCCCCAGCATTTT
d_call: -; j_call: TRBJ1-2; clone_size: once; v_call: TRBV6-1; cdr3_aa: CASSDFAEPYGYTF; cdr3_nt: TGTGCCAGCAGTGATTTCGCAGAACCCTATGGCTACACCTTC
d_call: -; j_call: TRBJ2-7; clone_size: once; v_call: TRBV2; cdr3_aa: CACFAVPSREQYF; cdr3_nt: TGTGCCTGCTTTGCGGTGCCCTCACGGGAGCAGTACTTC
d_call: TRBD1; j_call: TRBJ1-2; clone_size: -; v_call: TRBV9; cdr3_aa: CASSATGTGTGYTF; cdr3_nt: TGTGCCAGCAGCGCTACCGGGACAGGGACAGGCTACACCTTC
d_call: -; j_call: TRBJ1-1; clone_size: -; v_call: TRBV9; cdr3_aa: CASSATDLNTEAFF; cdr3_nt: TGTGCCAGCAGCGCTACAGACCTGAACACTGAAGCTTTCTTT
d_call: TRBD2; j_call: TRBJ2-3; clone_size: -; v_call: TRBV4-1; cdr3_aa: CASMGLAGGTDTQYF; cdr3_nt: TGCGCCAGCATGGGACTAGCGGGGGGGACAGATACGCAGTATTTT
d_call: -; j_call: TRBJ2-3; clone_size: -; v_call: TRBV13; cdr3_aa: CASSLGGDTQYF; cdr3_nt: TGTGCCAGCAGTCTAGGGGGAGATACGCAGTATTTT
d_call: -; j_call: TRBJ2-1; clone_size: -; v_call: TRBV7-3; cdr3_aa: CASSLSPGGITNYNEQFF; cdr3_nt: TGTGCCAGCAGCTTAAGTCCGGGGGGCATCACAAATTACAATGAGCAGTTCTTC
d_call: TRBD2; j_call: TRBJ2-1; clone_size: -; v_call: TRBV4-1; cdr3_aa: CASSQRDSTSGGNEQFF; cdr3_nt: TGCGCCAGCAGCCAAAGGGATTCGACTAGCGGGGGGAATGAGCAGTTCTTC
d_call: -; j_call: TRBJ1-4; clone_size: -; v_call: TRBV10-3; cdr3_aa: CAIRGEDNEKLFF; cdr3_nt: TGTGCCATCAGGGGGGAGGATAATGAAAAACTGTTTTTT
d_call: -; j_call: TRBJ2-7; clone_size: -; v_call: TRBV4-1; cdr3_aa: CASSQESRAYEQYF; cdr3_nt: TGCGCCAGCAGCCAGGAAAGCCGGGCCTACGAGCAGTACTTC
d_call: -; j_call: TRBJ1-2; clone_size: -; v_call: TRBV5-4; cdr3_aa: CASSHVRDKDLYGYTF; cdr3_nt: TGTGCCAGCAGCCACGTCCGGGACAAGGACCTCTATGGCTACACCTTC
d_call: TRBD2; j_call: TRBJ2-3; clone_size: -; v_call: TRBV7-8; cdr3_aa: CASSRFTGTSGRVRTDTQYF; cdr3_nt: TGTGCCAGCAGCCGATTTACCGGGACTAGCGGAAGAGTTCGCACAGATACGCAGTATTTT
d_call: -; j_call: TRBJ2-7; clone_size: -; v_call: TRBV4-1; cdr3_aa: CASSQERAGSYEQYF; cdr3_nt: TGCGCCAGCAGCCAAGAAAGGGCAGGGTCCTACGAGCAGTACTTC
d_call: -; j_call: TRBJ1-1; clone_size: -; v_call: TRBV5-8; cdr3_aa: CASSFGGYTEAFF; cdr3_nt: TGTGCCAGCAGCTTCGGGGGTTACACTGAAGCTTTCTTT
d_call: -; j_call: TRBJ1-6; clone_size: few; v_call: TRBV19; cdr3_aa: CASGETVSYNSPLHF; cdr3_nt: TGTGCCAGTGGCGAGACAGTTTCCTATAATTCACCCCTCCACTTT
d_call: TRBD1; j_call: TRBJ1-6; clone_size: -; v_call: TRBV6-2/TRBV6-3; cdr3_aa: CASSYEQGGYSPLHF; cdr3_nt: TGTGCCAGCAGTTACGAGCAGGGGGGTTATTCACCCCTCCACTTT
d_call: -; j_call: TRBJ1-6; clone_size: few; v_call: TRBV28; cdr3_aa: CASSPSHGEGEGDNSPLHF; cdr3_nt: TGTGCCAGCAGTCCCTCTCATGGGGAGGGCGAGGGGGATAATTCACCCCTCCACTTT
d_call: -; j_call: TRBJ2-7; clone_size: -; v_call: TRBV6-5; cdr3_aa: CASSSGSKEEQYF; cdr3_nt: TGTGCCAGCAGTTCCGGGAGCAAGGAAGAGCAGTACTTC
d_call: -; j_call: TRBJ2-7; clone_size: -; v_call: TRBV28; cdr3_aa: CASSLGDPRHYEQYF; cdr3_nt: TGTGCCAGCAGTTTAGGAGACCCACGCCACTACGAGCAGTACTTC
d_call: -; j_call: TRBJ1-4; clone_size: once; v_call: TRBV27; cdr3_aa: CASSPLGAANEKLFF; cdr3_nt: TGTGCCAGCAGTCCCCTAGGGGCGGCTAATGAAAAACTGTTTTTT
d_call: TRBD2; j_call: TRBJ2-5; clone_size: -; v_call: TRBV19; cdr3_aa: CASTDGGGETQYF; cdr3_nt: TGTGCCAGTACCGACGGCGGGGGAGAGACCCAGTACTTC
d_call: -; j_call: TRBJ1-4; clone_size: -; v_call: TRBV6-5; cdr3_aa: CASSLDSRNEKLFF; cdr3_nt: TGTGCCAGCAGTCTGGACAGCCGCAATGAAAAACTGTTTTTT
d_call: -; j_call: TRBJ1-2; clone_size: -; v_call: TRBV2; cdr3_aa: CASTLGGIYGYTF; cdr3_nt: TGTGCCAGCACTTTAGGCGGAATCTATGGCTACACCTTC
d_call: -; j_call: TRBJ2-2; clone_size: -; v_call: TRBV7-7; cdr3_aa: CASSFRQNTGELFF; cdr3_nt: TGTGCCAGCAGCTTTAGACAGAACACCGGGGAGCTGTTTTTT
d_call: -; j_call: TRBJ1-5; clone_size: -; v_call: TRBV6-4; cdr3_aa: CASSGGANQPQHF; cdr3_nt: TGTGCCAGCAGTGGCGGAGCCAATCAGCCCCAGCATTTT
d_call: TRBD1; j_call: TRBJ1-6; clone_size: -; v_call: TRBV6-2/TRBV6-3; cdr3_aa: CASSYRQGNNSPLHF; cdr3_nt: TGTGCCAGCAGTTACCGACAGGGCAATAATTCACCCCTCCACTTT
d_call: -; j_call: TRBJ1-1; clone_size: -; v_call: TRBV28; cdr3_aa: CASSEITRAIEAFF; cdr3_nt: TGTGCCAGCAGTGAAATAACGAGGGCAATCGAAGCTTTCTTT
d_call: TRBD1; j_call: TRBJ1-4; clone_size: -; v_call: TRBV19; cdr3_aa: CASTSDRRNEKLFF; cdr3_nt: TGTGCCAGTACATCGGACAGGCGGAATGAAAAACTGTTTTTT
d_call: -; j_call: TRBJ2-7; clone_size: -; v_call: TRBV24-1; cdr3_aa: CATSDRSYEQYF; cdr3_nt: TGTGCCACCAGTGACCGCTCCTACGAGCAGTACTTC
d_call: -; j_call: TRBJ2-3; clone_size: -; v_call: TRBV3-1/TRBV3-2; cdr3_aa: CASSQDRGFPTDTQYF; cdr3_nt: TGTGCCAGCAGCCAAGATCGGGGGTTCCCCACAGATACGCAGTATTTT
d_call: -; j_call: TRBJ2-1; clone_size: -; v_call: TRBV12-3/TRBV12-4; cdr3_aa: CASSLSGYNEQFF; cdr3_nt: TGTGCCAGCAGTTTATCCGGGTACAATGAGCAGTTCTTC
d_call: TRBD1; j_call: TRBJ2-7; clone_size: -; v_call: TRBV28; cdr3_aa: CASSPDRVEQYF; cdr3_nt: TGTGCCAGCAGTCCGGACAGGGTCGAGCAGTACTTC
d_call: -; j_call: TRBJ2-7; clone_size: -; v_call: TRBV7-9; cdr3_aa: CASSLFPYEQYF; cdr3_nt: TGTGCCAGCAGCTTATTCCCATACGAGCAGTACTTC
d_call: -; j_call: TRBJ1-5; clone_size: -; v_call: TRBV5-4; cdr3_aa: CASSSGTSNNQPQHF; cdr3_nt: TGTGCCAGCAGCTCCGGGACTTCGAACAATCAGCCCCAGCATTTT
d_call: TRBD1; j_call: TRBJ1-1; clone_size: -; v_call: TRBV19; cdr3_aa: CASSTGQGPTEAFF; cdr3_nt: TGTGCCAGTAGTACCGGACAGGGCCCCACTGAAGCTTTCTTT
d_call: TRBD1; j_call: TRBJ1-6; clone_size: few; v_call: TRBV4-1; cdr3_aa: CASSPRQGTDSPLHF; cdr3_nt: TGCGCCAGCAGCCCCAGACAGGGGACGGATTCACCCCTCCACTTT
d_call: -; j_call: TRBJ1-1; clone_size: -; v_call: TRBV29-1; cdr3_aa: CSVELQGGMNTEAFF; cdr3_nt: TGCAGCGTGGAGCTGCAGGGAGGGATGAACACTGAAGCTTTCTTT
d_call: -; j_call: TRBJ1-1; clone_size: -; v_call: TRBV12-3/TRBV12-4; cdr3_aa: CASSRGGEAFF; cdr3_nt: TGTGCCAGCAGCCGGGGTGGTGAAGCTTTCTTT
d_call: -; j_call: TRBJ1-2; clone_size: -; v_call: TRBV12-3/TRBV12-4; cdr3_aa: CASSPQTNYGYTF; cdr3_nt: TGTGCCAGCAGCCCACAGACTAACTATGGCTACACCTTC
d_call: -; j_call: TRBJ1-2; clone_size: -; v_call: TRBV2; cdr3_aa: CASSDPIPAGGVGGYTF; cdr3_nt: TGTGCCAGCAGTGATCCTATCCCCGCAGGAGGTGTAGGAGGCTACACCTTC
d_call: -; j_call: TRBJ1-3; clone_size: -; v_call: TRBV10-3; cdr3_aa: CAISPSTGNTIYF; cdr3_nt: TGTGCCATCAGCCCCTCTACTGGAAACACCATATATTTT
d_call: -; j_call: TRBJ2-3; clone_size: -; v_call: TRBV27; cdr3_aa: CASSSPGSSTDTQYF; cdr3_nt: TGTGCCAGCAGTTCGCCGGGGAGTAGCACAGATACGCAGTATTTT
d_call: -; j_call: TRBJ1-3; clone_size: -; v_call: TRBV27; cdr3_aa: CASSLQYGNTIYF; cdr3_nt: TGTGCCAGCAGTTTACAGTACGGAAACACCATATATTTT
d_call: -; j_call: TRBJ2-7; clone_size: few; v_call: TRBV19; cdr3_aa: CASSIGPQGLSSYEQYF; cdr3_nt: TGTGCCAGTAGTATAGGGCCGCAGGGCCTGAGCTCCTACGAGCAGTACTTC
d_call: TRBD1; j_call: TRBJ1-5; clone_size: -; v_call: TRBV28; cdr3_aa: CASSFAQGGDQPQHF; cdr3_nt: TGTGCCAGCAGTTTTGCACAGGGGGGGGATCAGCCCCAGCATTTT
d_call: -; j_call: TRBJ2-3; clone_size: -; v_call: TRBV30; cdr3_aa: CATATGRVSLTDTQYF; cdr3_nt: TGTGCGACCGCTACAGGACGAGTAAGTCTCACAGATACGCAGTATTTT
d_call: -; j_call: TRBJ2-3; clone_size: -; v_call: TRBV18; cdr3_aa: CASSPPSTDTQYF; cdr3_nt: TGTGCCAGCTCACCCCCTAGCACAGATACGCAGTATTTT
d_call: -; j_call: TRBJ1-4; clone_size: -; v_call: TRBV20-1; cdr3_aa: CSASGNEKLFF; cdr3_nt: TGCAGTGCTAGCGGGAATGAAAAACTGTTTTTT
d_call: TRBD2; j_call: TRBJ2-7; clone_size: -; v_call: TRBV7-2; cdr3_aa: CASSRASGGVYEQYF; cdr3_nt: TGTGCCAGCAGCCGGGCTAGCGGGGGGGTCTACGAGCAGTACTTC
d_call: -; j_call: TRBJ1-5; clone_size: -; v_call: TRBV28; cdr3_aa: CASARTVGWRPQHF; cdr3_nt: TGTGCCAGCGCCCGGACAGTCGGCTGGCGGCCCCAGCATTTT
d_call: TRBD1; j_call: TRBJ2-1; clone_size: few; v_call: TRBV19; cdr3_aa: CASSFRDRGYNEQFF; cdr3_nt: TGTGCCAGTAGTTTCCGGGACAGGGGCTACAATGAGCAGTTCTTC